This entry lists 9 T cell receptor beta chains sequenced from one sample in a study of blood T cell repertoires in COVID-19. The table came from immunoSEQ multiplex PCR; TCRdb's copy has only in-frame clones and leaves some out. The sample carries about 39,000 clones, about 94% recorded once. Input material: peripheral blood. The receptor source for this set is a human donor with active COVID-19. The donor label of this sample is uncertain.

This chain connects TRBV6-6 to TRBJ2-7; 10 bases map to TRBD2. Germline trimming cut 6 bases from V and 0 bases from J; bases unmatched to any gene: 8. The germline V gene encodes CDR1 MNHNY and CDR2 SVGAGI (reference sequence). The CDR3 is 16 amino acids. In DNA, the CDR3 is TGTGCCAGCAGCATCCACGGACTAGCGGCCTCCTACGAGCAGTACTTC. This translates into CASSIHGLAASYEQYF.

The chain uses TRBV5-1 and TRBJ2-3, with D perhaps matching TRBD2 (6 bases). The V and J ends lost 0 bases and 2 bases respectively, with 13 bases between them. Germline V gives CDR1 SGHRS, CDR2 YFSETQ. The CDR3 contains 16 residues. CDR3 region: CASSLEVTGDTDTQYF. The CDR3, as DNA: TGCGCCAGCAGCTTGGAAGTCACGGGGGACACAGATACGCAGTATTTT. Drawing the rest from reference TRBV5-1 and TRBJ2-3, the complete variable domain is KAGVTQTPRYLIKTRGQQVTLSCSPISGHRSVSWYQQTPGQGLQFLFEYFSETQRNKGNFPGRFSGRQFSNSRSEMNVSTLELGDSALYLCASSLEVTGDTDTQYFGPGTRLTVL.

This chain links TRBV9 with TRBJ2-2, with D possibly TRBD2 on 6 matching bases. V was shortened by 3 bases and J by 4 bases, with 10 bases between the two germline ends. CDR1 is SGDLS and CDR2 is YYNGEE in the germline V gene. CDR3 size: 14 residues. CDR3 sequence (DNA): TGTGCCAGCAGCGCGGAGGGTTTCACCGGGGAGCTGTTTTTT. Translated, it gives CASSAEGFTGELFF. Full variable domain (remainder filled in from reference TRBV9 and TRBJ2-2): DSGVTQTPKHLITATGQRVTLRCSPRSGDLSVYWYQQSLDQGLQFLIQYYNGEERAKGNILERFSAQQFPDLHSELNLSSLELGDSALYFCASSAEGFTGELFFGEGSRLTVL.

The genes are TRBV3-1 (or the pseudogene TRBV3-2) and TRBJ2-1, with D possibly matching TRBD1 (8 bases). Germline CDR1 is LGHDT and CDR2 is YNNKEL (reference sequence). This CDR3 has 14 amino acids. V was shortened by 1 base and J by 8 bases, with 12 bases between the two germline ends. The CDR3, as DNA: TGTGCCAGCAGCCAAGGGACAGGGAGGGATGAGCAGTTCTTC. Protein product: CASSQGTGRDEQFF.

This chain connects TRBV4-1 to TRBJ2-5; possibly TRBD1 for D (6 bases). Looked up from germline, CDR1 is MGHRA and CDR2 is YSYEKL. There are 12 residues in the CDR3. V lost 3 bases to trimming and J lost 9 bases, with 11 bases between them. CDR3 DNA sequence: TGCGCCAGCAGCCAGCAGGGGAATGCCCAGTACTTC. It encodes CASSQQGNAQYF.

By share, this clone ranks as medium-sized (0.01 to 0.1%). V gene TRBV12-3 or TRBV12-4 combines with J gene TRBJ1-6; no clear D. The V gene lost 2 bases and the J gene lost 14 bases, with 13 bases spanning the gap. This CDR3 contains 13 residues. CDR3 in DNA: TGTGCCAGCAGTTTATCTCTTGGCAGGTCCCTCCACTTT. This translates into CASSLSLGRSLHF.

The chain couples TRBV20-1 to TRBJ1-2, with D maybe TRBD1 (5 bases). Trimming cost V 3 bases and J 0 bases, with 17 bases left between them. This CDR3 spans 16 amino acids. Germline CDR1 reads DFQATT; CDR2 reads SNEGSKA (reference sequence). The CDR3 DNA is TGCAGTGCTAGTGGAGGTTACAGGAACTCTAACTATGGCTACACCTTC. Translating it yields CSASGGYRNSNYGYTF.

CDR3 in amino acids: CASSPLDRALGLGEKLFF. For the CDR3, the DNA is TGTGCCAGCAGCCCCCTCGACAGGGCTCTGGGGCTAGGTGAAAAACTGTTTTTT. V gene TRBV7-6 combines with J gene TRBJ1-4; 7 bases align to TRBD1. J gave up 7 bases and V 5 bases, and 19 bases lay outside the gene matches. Germline V gene lookup returns CDR1 SGHVS and CDR2 FNYEAQ. There are 18 residues in the CDR3.

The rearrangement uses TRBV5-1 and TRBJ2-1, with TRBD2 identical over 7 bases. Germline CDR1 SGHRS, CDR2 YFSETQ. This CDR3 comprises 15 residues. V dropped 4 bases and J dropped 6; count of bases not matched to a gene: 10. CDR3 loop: CASSLWTRGSNEQFF. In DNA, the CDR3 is TGCGCCAGCAGCCTCTGGACTAGGGGTAGCAATGAGCAGTTCTTC.